The 10 T cell receptor beta chains below all came from one sample that was sequenced in a study of cytomegalovirus exposure and HLA in healthy donors. The PCR ran on 60 Vbeta and 13 Jbeta primers. Profiled with immunoSEQ multiplex PCR; TCRdb holds only in-frame clones, not every one. The table has over 100,000 clones, 78% seen once. The sample consisted of PBMCs. The source is a woman aged 40 to 49 in good health and CMV-seronegative.

This chain links TRBV28 with TRBJ2-5; D not certain. CDR1 is MDHEN, CDR2 SYDVKM, per germline. This CDR3 contains 12 residues. Trimming took off 2 bases at V and 7 bases at J, with 8 bases between the two ends. In nucleotides, the CDR3 is TGTGCCAGCAGTTTAACCGGTAGGACCCAGTACTTC. Translating it yields CASSLTGRTQYF.

This sequence joins TRBV7-2 and TRBJ2-7; no firm D call. Germline V gives CDR1 SGHTA, CDR2 FQGNSA. V was shortened by 7 bases and J by 0 bases, with 10 bases between the two germline ends. There are 13 residues in the CDR3. In DNA form, the CDR3 reads TGTGCCAGCACCAATCAACTCTCCTACGAGCAGTACTTC. This gives the protein CASTNQLSYEQYF.

As for this clone: Because it lacks the conserved phenylalanine or tryptophan at the end, this CDR3 is likely a read error. The rearrangement joins TRBV4-1 to TRBJ2-7, with TRBD2 identical over 7 bases. This CDR3 region has 15 residues. CDR1 MGHRA and CDR2 YSYEKL come from the germline V gene. V lost 0 bases and J lost 2; bases outside the gene matches: 4. CDR3 protein: CASSQDSGGTYEQYL. CDR3 nucleotides: TGCGCCAGCAGCCAAGATTCGGGGGGTACCTACGAGCAGTACCTC.

V is TRBV13 and J is TRBJ2-1; a weak D match, TRBD1 (6 bases). CDR1 and CDR2 (germline): PRHDT, FYEKMQ (reference sequence). Deletions cut 5 bases from V and 14 bases from J, with 31 bases between. This CDR3 has 17 residues. Here the CDR3 DNA reads TGTGCCAGCAGCGTTACGCATACTCGACCTCGAGGGGGATTCGAGTTCTTC. This encodes CASSVTHTRPRGGFEFF.

This sequence joins TRBV28 and TRBJ1-2, with TRBD1 matching over 7 bases. The CDR3 has 14 amino acids. Trimming took 7 bases from V and 4 from J; bases not matched to a gene: 9. Germline values: CDR1 MDHEN, CDR2 SYDVKM. The CDR3 here is CASTGQKPFYGYTF. CDR3 bases: TGTGCCAGCACGGGACAGAAGCCTTTCTATGGCTACACCTTC.

The rearrangement joins TRBV20-1 to TRBJ1-4, with unresolved D. Between the trimmed V and J ends, which lost 0 bases and 9 bases, there was a span of 5 bases. CDR3 length: 11 amino acids. Germline V lookup: CDR1 DFQATT, CDR2 SNEGSKA (reference sequence). The CDR3 protein is CSAREQQKLFF. The CDR3 DNA reads as TGCAGTGCTAGAGAACAGCAAAAACTGTTTTTT.

This sequence joins TRBV28 and TRBJ1-5; D remains unclear. The CDR3 consists of 14 residues. Germline V gene lookup returns CDR1 MDHEN and CDR2 SYDVKM. V gave up 5 bases and J gave up 4 bases, with 12 bases separating them. The CDR3 region has the DNA TGTGCCAGCAGTCTCGTGCTCGGGAATCAGCCCCAGCATTTT. It codes for CASSLVLGNQPQHF. Looking up the rest from reference TRBV28 and TRBJ1-5 gives the full variable domain: DVKVTQSSRYLVKRTGEKVFLECVQDMDHENMFWYRQDPGLGLRLIYFSYDVKMKEKGDIPEGYSVSREKKERFSLILESASTNQTSMYLCASSLVLGNQPQHFGDGTRLSIL.

A single count supports this clone. This CDR3 reads CASSYRTEGSQPQHF. Written as DNA, the CDR3 is TGTGCCAGTAGTTACCGGACAGAAGGCAGTCAGCCCCAGCATTTT. J is TRBJ1-5 and V is TRBV19; TRBD1 is a possible D gene (6 bases). The CDR3 consists of 15 residues. The germline V gene has CDR1 LNHDA and CDR2 SQIVND (reference sequence). V lost 5 bases to trimming and J lost 6 bases, with 17 bases between them.

V is TRBV27 and J is TRBJ1-1; TRBD1 aligns across 7 bases. This CDR3 contains 15 residues. J gave up 0 bases and V 5 bases, and 6 bases lay outside the gene matches. Per germline, CDR1 MNHEY and CDR2 SMNVEV (reference sequence). The CDR3 region is CASSADRTMNTEAFF. In DNA, the CDR3 is TGTGCCAGCAGTGCGGACAGGACCATGAACACTGAAGCTTTCTTT.

The V gene is TRBV9, the J gene TRBJ2-1; possible D gene TRBD2, 6 bases. The CDR3 contains 16 residues. The V end was cut by 3 bases, the J end by 2 bases, with 15 bases between. Germline CDR1 reads SGDLS; CDR2 reads YYNGEE. The CDR3 loop reads CASSGYGRNTYNEQFF. The CDR3, as DNA: TGTGCCAGCAGCGGCTACGGGAGAAACACCTACAATGAGCAGTTCTTC.